The 18 T cell receptor beta chains presented below share a single source sample, sequenced in a study of blood T cells in healthy people across ages. With a J-beta primer mix and a sample-barcoded 5' primer, a second PCR ran 7 to 11 cycles. MiXCR, applied by TCRdb to the 5' RACE reads, yields one record per CDR3 protein. The table shows fewer than 800,000 distinct CDR3 sequences, with 20% to 30% occurring only once. This same sample was also part of a study on T cells of mothers and their children.

The sample taken for sequencing was blood. All receptors derive from a boy aged 5-17 years in good health.

This chain joins TRBV10-2 and TRBJ2-5; D gene unclear. The V gene's germline CDR1 is WSHSY and CDR2 SAAADI. V gave up 0 bases and J gave up 4 bases, with 6 bases separating them. The length of the CDR3 is 13 residues. For the CDR3, the DNA is TGCGCCAGCAGTGAGTCGTCGGGAGAGACCCAGTACTTC. Translation gives CASSESSGETQYF.

This clonotype was seen only a few times. The chain carries TRBV2 and TRBJ2-1; TRBD1 might be the D (5 bases). The length of the CDR3 is 14 residues. V was pared by 4 bases and J by 8 bases, with 15 bases between. Germline CDR1 is SNHLY and CDR2 is FYNNEI. CDR3 bases: TGTGCCAGCAGTGGCGGACAACCATACGATGAGCAGTTCTTC. This gives the protein CASSGGQPYDEQFF.

A few counts support this clonotype. The gene calls are TRBV29-1 and TRBJ2-1; D possibly corresponds to TRBD2 (7 bases). The germline CDR1 and CDR2 sequences are SQVTM and ANQGSEA. The CDR3 loop spans 15 amino acids. V was clipped by 6 bases and J by 1 base, with 16 bases between them. CDR3 protein: CSVQGGGGSYNEQFF. The CDR3 bases are TGCAGCGTCCAAGGGGGGGGCGGGTCCTACAATGAGCAGTTCTTC.

V gene TRBV13 combines with J gene TRBJ2-1, with 8 bases lining up with TRBD2. V gave up 2 bases and J gave up 3 bases; unmatched junction bases: 3. The CDR3 covers 15 residues. The germline CDR1 and CDR2 sequences are PRHDT and FYEKMQ (reference sequence). In DNA form, the CDR3 reads TGTGCCAGCAGCTTAAATAGCGGGATCTACAATGAGCAGTTCTTC. Translation gives CASSLNSGIYNEQFF.

The chain has TRBV3-1 and TRBJ2-5; either TRBD1 or TRBD2 may supply D (5 bases each). Germline lookup yields CDR1 LGHDT and CDR2 YNNKEL (reference sequence). This CDR3 has 13 amino acids. Trimming stripped 4 bases from V and 7 bases from J, with 13 bases between. CDR3 sequence: CASSPRGQGTQYF. CDR3 nucleotide sequence: TGTGCCAGCAGCCCCCGGGGCCAGGGGACCCAGTACTTC.

This clonotype was seen a handful of times. V and J are TRBV5-4 and TRBJ2-7, with D perhaps TRBD1 (5 bases). CDR3 size: 16 residues. Trimming took off 2 bases at V and 6 bases at J, with 21 bases between the two ends. Germline CDR1 SGHNT, CDR2 YYREEE (reference sequence). The CDR3 bases are TGTGCCAGCAGCTTTGGACCCGACAGAACTATCCTCGAGCAGTACTTC. Protein: CASSFGPDRTILEQYF.

This clonotype was picked up a small number of times. The CDR3 region is CASSEERGETQYF. The CDR3 DNA sequence: TGTGCCAGCAGTGAAGAACGGGGGGAGACCCAGTACTTC. This chain uses TRBV6-1 with TRBJ2-5; D is perhaps TRBD2 (6 bases). The CDR3 has 13 amino acids. Germline-derived CDR1 and CDR2 are MNHNS and SASEGT. V lost 1 base, J lost 5 bases, and 8 bases lay in between.

The chain combines TRBV28 with TRBJ1-1; D unresolved. Looked up from germline, CDR1 is MDHEN and CDR2 is SYDVKM. CDR3 length: 12 residues. Trimming removed 8 bases from V and 3 bases from J, with 10 bases in between. The CDR3 nucleotides are TGTGCCAGCGCTCTGACTTACACTGAAGCTTTCTTT. It codes for CASALTYTEAFF.

V usage is TRBV5-5 and J usage is TRBJ1-4; 7 bases line up with TRBD1. The trim removed 4 bases at V and 8 bases at J, leaving 11 bases unmatched. The CDR3 totals 15 residues. The germline gives CDR1 SGHKS, CDR2 YYEKEE (reference sequence). The CDR3 nucleotides are TGTGCCAGCAGCCTGGAGTGGACAGGTGGCGAAAAACTGTTTTTT. As protein: CASSLEWTGGEKLFF. The variable domain in full, completed from reference TRBV5-5 and TRBJ1-4, reads DAGVTQSPTHLIKTRGQQVTLRCSPISGHKSVSWYQQVLGQGPQFIFQYYEKEERGRGNFPDRFSARQFPNYSSELNVNALLLGDSALYLCASSLEWTGGEKLFFGSGTQLSVL.

This clonotype has just a few counts. This chain uses TRBV7-2 with TRBJ2-3; no clear D gene. V gave up 2 bases and J gave up 0 bases, with 12 bases separating them. The germline CDR1 and CDR2 sequences are SGHTA and FQGNSA. This CDR3 has 16 residues. CDR3 region: CASSLTRATSTDTQYF. The DNA for the CDR3 is TGTGCCAGCAGCTTAACAAGGGCTACTAGCACAGATACGCAGTATTTT.

The chain employs TRBV4-1 and TRBJ2-1; no definite D call. Trimming took off 0 bases at V and 4 bases at J, with 13 bases between the two ends. CDR1 and CDR2 (germline): MGHRA, YSYEKL. There are 16 residues in the CDR3. The CDR3 nucleotides are TGCGCCAGCAGCCAAGATCCCTATCGCGATTACAATGAGCAGTTCTTC. Protein: CASSQDPYRDYNEQFF.

The chain recombines TRBV5-1 with TRBJ2-5; D possibly uses TRBD1 or TRBD2 (6 bases each). CDR3 length: 15 amino acids. The ends were cut back, 3 bases at V and 5 bases at J, with 17 bases in the middle. The germline gives CDR1 SGHRS, CDR2 YFSETQ. Here the CDR3 reads CASSSRTEGEETQYF. The CDR3 DNA reads as TGCGCCAGCAGCTCCAGGACGGAGGGGGAGGAGACCCAGTACTTC.

This clonotype was detected only a few times. The chain links TRBV20-1 to TRBJ2-5; TRBD2 matches at 7 bases. The CDR3 contains 16 residues. Germline CDR1 DFQATT, CDR2 SNEGSKA (reference sequence). After removal of 2 bases from V and 0 bases from J, the junction contained 9 bases not matched to a gene. The CDR3 region has the DNA TGCAGTGCTAGATCTTTTCTAGCGGCGTACCAAGAGACCCAGTACTTC. It translates to CSARSFLAAYQETQYF.

The chain uses TRBV29-1 and TRBJ2-3; the D gene is possibly TRBD2 (6 bases). CDR3 length equals 15 residues. Germline-derived CDR1 and CDR2 are SQVTM and ANQGSEA. The V and J ends lost 7 bases and 2 bases respectively, with 19 bases between them. Here the CDR3 reads CSGYGRDFNTDTQYF. CDR3 in DNA: TGCAGCGGTTACGGCCGGGACTTTAACACAGATACGCAGTATTTT.

CDR3 nucleotides: TGCGCCAGCAGCTTGGACGGGTCAGAGCAGTTCTTC. It yields the protein CASSLDGSEQFF. The chain employs TRBV5-1 and TRBJ2-1, with D unclear. Trimming cost V 0 bases and J 10 bases, with 8 bases left between them. This CDR3 region has 12 residues. The V gene's germline CDR1 is SGHRS and CDR2 YFSETQ.

In its sample, this clonotype was seen a few times. The chain employs TRBV24-1 and TRBJ1-2; 7 positions agree with TRBD1. V gave up 3 bases and J gave up 7 bases; unmatched junction bases: 7. Germline-derived CDR1 and CDR2 are KGHDR and SFDVKD. The CDR3 contains 14 residues. The CDR3 is CATSDAGTASGYTF. The CDR3 DNA is TGTGCCACCAGTGATGCCGGGACAGCTAGTGGCTACACCTTC.

The chain employs TRBV6-5 and TRBJ2-6, with D hard to call. The CDR3 covers 16 residues. Germline V lookup: CDR1 MNHEY, CDR2 SVGAGI. V gave up 0 bases and J gave up 0 bases, with 6 bases separating them. The CDR3 bases are TGTGCCAGCAGTTACTCGATTGCCTCTGGGGCCAACGTCCTGACTTTC. Its protein is CASSYSIASGANVLTF.

This clonotype came up a few times. The genes are TRBV28 and TRBJ2-7; TRBD2 matches at 10 bases. There are 14 residues in the CDR3. After removal of 6 bases from V and 10 bases from J, the junction contained 12 bases not matched to a gene. Germline loops: CDR1 MDHEN, CDR2 SYDVKM. Here the CDR3 DNA reads TGTGCCAGCAGCCTGATTAGCGGGAGGTCAGGCCAGTACTTC. Encoded protein: CASSLISGRSGQYF. Full variable domain (remainder filled in from reference TRBV28 and TRBJ2-7): DVKVTQSSRYLVKRTGEKVFLECVQDMDHENMFWYRQDPGLGLRLIYFSYDVKMKEKGDIPEGYSVSREKKERFSLILESASTNQTSMYLCASSLISGRSGQYFGPGTRLTVT.